A single sample gave rise to the 21 T cell receptor beta chains below, sequenced in a study of cytomegalovirus exposure and HLA in healthy donors. 13 Jbeta primers and 60 Vbeta primers were used for the PCR. Produced via immunoSEQ multiplex PCR; TCRdb's table is partial and in-frame only. The profile shows about 170,000 clones, approximately 80% of them singletons. The specimen was PBMCs. These receptors came from a man aged 30 to 39 in good health and CMV-seropositive.

The rearrangement links TRBV7-8 to TRBJ1-1; D perhaps matches TRBD1 (6 bases). CDR3 length equals 15 residues. Germline V gene lookup returns CDR1 SGHVS and CDR2 FQNEAQ. The germline V and J ends were trimmed by 2 bases and 1 base, with 11 bases remaining between them. CDR3 bases: TGTGCCAGCAGCTTATCAGGGGCTACGAACACTGAAGCTTTCTTT. This gives the protein CASSLSGATNTEAFF. Using reference TRBV7-8 and TRBJ1-1 for the parts outside the CDR3, the full variable domain is GAGVSQSPRYKVAKRGQDVALRCDPISGHVSLFWYQQALGQGPEFLTYFQNEAQLDKSGLPSDRFFAERPEGSVSTLKIQRTQQEDSAVYLCASSLSGATNTEAFFGQGTRLTVV.

This clone is a singleton in its sample. J is TRBJ1-6 and V is TRBV25-1, with D possibly being TRBD1 (5 bases). The germline CDR1 and CDR2 sequences are MGHDK and SYGVNS. Between the trimmed V and J ends, which lost 3 bases and 16 bases, there was a span of 16 bases. CDR3 size: 13 residues. CDR3 nucleotide sequence: TGTGCCAGCAGTGACCCCCCAACAGGTCCTCTCCACTTT. It translates to CASSDPPTGPLHF.

V gene TRBV5-1 combines with J gene TRBJ2-7; 9 bases agree with TRBD1. The CDR3 is 13 amino acids. Germline V lookup: CDR1 SGHRS, CDR2 YFSETQ. V shed 1 base and J 5 bases; nucleotides not matched to a gene: 1. CDR3 in amino acids: CASSLRDRDEQYF. The CDR3 DNA is TGCGCCAGCAGCTTGAGGGACAGGGACGAGCAGTACTTC.

The genes are TRBV28 and TRBJ1-1; D ambiguous. The CDR3 has 13 amino acids. Germline V lookup: CDR1 MDHEN, CDR2 SYDVKM. Trimming removed 4 bases at V and 2 bases at J, with 8 bases between. CDR3 sequence (DNA): TGTGCCAGCAGTTCGACTGGCAACACTGAAGCTTTCTTT. Protein sequence: CASSSTGNTEAFF.

V and J are TRBV5-4 and TRBJ2-4; 10 bases match TRBD1. J was trimmed by 2 bases and V by 4 bases; bases with no gene match: 12. Germline V gene sequence: CDR1 SGHNT, CDR2 YYREEE (reference sequence). This CDR3 has 18 residues. The CDR3 sequence is CASSAGTGVGMTKNIQYF. CDR3 bases: TGTGCCAGCAGCGCTGGGACAGGGGTAGGGATGACCAAAAACATTCAGTACTTC.

V usage is TRBV11-2 and J usage is TRBJ2-7, with TRBD2 matching 12 bases. Per germline, CDR1 SGHAT and CDR2 FQNNGV. The CDR3 extends over 17 amino acids. The V segment lost 1 base and the J segment 0 bases; nucleotides outside the gene matches: 4. The CDR3 coding sequence is TGTGCCAGCAGCTTAGTGGTGACTAGCGGGGGCTCCTACGAGCAGTACTTC. Translation: CASSLVVTSGGSYEQYF.

This chain connects TRBV11-2 to TRBJ1-3; D call uncertain. V lost 3 bases and J 3 bases, leaving 9 bases between the germline ends. CDR1 and CDR2 (germline): SGHAT, FQNNGV. The CDR3 sequence is 14 residues long. CDR3 in DNA: TGTGCCAGCAGCTTCCCCCTTAGTGGAAACACCATATATTTT. Amino acids: CASSFPLSGNTIYF.

V is TRBV7-2 and J is TRBJ2-5, with D maybe TRBD1 (5 bases). The CDR3 spans 15 residues. V was pared by 2 bases and J by 2 bases, with 12 bases between. Germline-derived CDR1 and CDR2 are SGHTA and FQGNSA. CDR3 loop: CASSLQGTEQETQYF. CDR3 nucleotides: TGTGCCAGCAGCTTACAGGGTACCGAACAAGAGACCCAGTACTTC.

DNA of the CDR3: TGTGCCAGTCTTGAGGGGAGGGGAAGGTCTGAAGCTTTCTTT. Its translation is CASLEGRGRSEAFF. V is TRBV19 and J is TRBJ1-1, with D perhaps TRBD1 (5 bases). Germline V gene data show CDR1 as LNHDA and CDR2 as SQIVND (reference sequence). This CDR3 region has 14 residues. The V gene lost 8 bases and the J gene lost 6 bases, with 19 bases spanning the gap.

This clone was found a few times. This chain uses TRBV6-1 with TRBJ1-1; D might be TRBD1 (5 bases). Trimming removed 2 bases from V and 3 bases from J, with 13 bases in between. The CDR3 is 15 residues long. Germline V gene sequence: CDR1 MNHNS, CDR2 SASEGT. The CDR3 protein is CASSEQREGYTEAFF. The DNA for the CDR3 is TGTGCCAGCAGTGAACAAAGGGAGGGGTACACTGAAGCTTTCTTT.

V gene TRBV9 combines with J gene TRBJ2-7; D perhaps matches TRBD2 (5 bases). This CDR3 comprises 13 residues. Germline assignment: CDR1 SGDLS and CDR2 YYNGEE. V dropped 3 bases and J dropped 1 base, with 8 bases sitting between them. The CDR3 reads CASSGGESYEQYF. CDR3 coding DNA: TGTGCCAGCAGCGGGGGAGAGTCCTACGAGCAGTACTTC.

The chain uses TRBV5-1 and TRBJ1-3, with no clear D. CDR1 SGHRS and CDR2 YFSETQ come from the germline V gene. Trimming shortened V by 0 bases and J by 4 bases, and 11 bases separated the two germline ends. The CDR3 is 15 residues long. The CDR3 DNA follows: TGCGCCAGCAGCTTGGCCGGCAGCGGCGGAAACACCATATATTTT. The encoded protein is CASSLAGSGGNTIYF.

The rearrangement uses TRBV27 and TRBJ1-1, with D possibly matching TRBD1 (5 bases). From germline, CDR1 is MNHEY and CDR2 SMNVEV (reference sequence). This CDR3 is 14 amino acids long. The V end lost 6 bases, the J end lost 5 bases, and 16 bases lay between the germline ends. CDR3 region: CASRLVGGLTEAFF. In DNA, the CDR3 is TGTGCCAGCAGACTGGTGGGGGGATTGACTGAAGCTTTCTTT.

The chain combines TRBV28 with TRBJ1-2, with 8 bases that match TRBD1. Germline-derived CDR1 and CDR2 are MDHEN and SYDVKM. The trim removed 6 bases at V and 7 bases at J, leaving 16 bases unmatched. The CDR3 covers 16 residues. The CDR3 protein is CASSPSDRARGLGYTF. The CDR3 DNA sequence: TGTGCCAGCAGCCCAAGCGACAGGGCCAGGGGGCTTGGCTACACCTTC.

About this clone: One junction end does not reproduce the germline sequence, and a read error may be involved. This rearrangement joins TRBV19 to TRBJ2-2; 8 bases agree with TRBD1. The V gene's germline CDR1 is LNHDA and CDR2 SQIVND (reference sequence). This CDR3 has 15 residues. CDR3 loop: CASSVDRGDTGELFF. In nucleotides, the CDR3 is TGTGCCAGTAGTGTAGACAGGGGTGACACCGGGGAGCTGTTTTTT.

The chain links TRBV7-2 to TRBJ2-7, with 11 bases aligning to TRBD2. This CDR3 has 18 amino acids. Trimming cost V 0 bases and J 0 bases; bases outside gene matches: 7. Germline assignment: CDR1 SGHTA and CDR2 FQGNSA. The CDR3 sequence: CASSLAASGRTLSYEQYF. DNA of the CDR3: TGTGCCAGCAGCTTAGCGGCTAGCGGGAGGACACTCTCCTACGAGCAGTACTTC.

This clone has only one observation. V gene TRBV27 combines with J gene TRBJ1-2; the D is unclear. The CDR3 has 13 amino acids. Germline CDR1 reads MNHEY; CDR2 reads SMNVEV (reference sequence). Deletions cut 1 base from V and 6 bases from J, with 9 bases between. In DNA form, the CDR3 reads TGTGCCAGCAGTTTATTCGGGGAAGATGGCTACACCTTC. Its protein is CASSLFGEDGYTF.

The chain carries TRBV7-9 and TRBJ1-5; TRBD1 matches at 7 bases. Germline assignment: CDR1 SEHNR and CDR2 FQNEAQ (reference sequence). The length of the CDR3 is 15 residues. The J segment lost 0 bases and the V segment lost 5 bases, leaving 4 bases of the junction unmatched. The CDR3 reads CASSQTGFSNQPQHF. Here the CDR3 DNA reads TGTGCCAGCAGCCAGACAGGGTTTAGCAATCAGCCCCAGCATTTT.

The chain uses TRBV6-6 and TRBJ2-5, with D unclear. The CDR3 is 15 amino acids. The germline CDR1 and CDR2 sequences are MNHNY and SVGAGI (reference sequence). The V end was cut by 0 bases, the J end by 1 base, with 9 bases between. The CDR3: CASSYSNHIQETQYF. DNA for the CDR3: TGTGCCAGCAGTTACTCAAATCACATCCAAGAGACCCAGTACTTC.

The chain links TRBV19 to TRBJ2-1; 9 bases are a match to TRBD1. V lost 4 bases, J lost 8 bases, and 6 bases stayed unmatched. Per the germline V gene, CDR1 is LNHDA and CDR2 is SQIVND (reference sequence). This CDR3 is built from 14 residues. CDR3 protein: CASSNSGQGYEQFF. The CDR3 coding sequence is TGTGCCAGTAGTAATTCGGGACAGGGCTATGAGCAGTTCTTC. Together with reference TRBV19 and TRBJ2-1, the CDR3 gives the full variable domain: DGGITQSPKYLFRKEGQNVTLSCEQNLNHDAMYWYRQDPGQGLRLIYYSQIVNDFQKGDIAEGYSVSREKKESFPLTVTSAQKNPTAFYLCASSNSGQGYEQFFGPGTRLTVL.

This rearrangement joins TRBV5-1 to TRBJ2-2; D is unresolved. V lost 0 bases and J 1 base, leaving 4 bases between the germline ends. The CDR3 consists of 14 residues. Germline V gene sequence: CDR1 SGHRS, CDR2 YFSETQ. The CDR3 protein is CASSLGGNTGELFF. CDR3 DNA: TGCGCCAGCAGCTTGGGAGGGAACACCGGGGAGCTGTTTTTT.